This TCR beta chain was sequenced in a study of T-cell memory formation after mild COVID-19. Study background: The study found TCR clusters largely donor specific. General study points: Whether second-wave clones peaking at day 37 were SARS-CoV-2 specific went unconfirmed. There were some responding clones in pre-infection memory, which suggested that cross-reactive memory had joined.

Constant-segment primers and 5'RACE yielded cDNA libraries for TCR alpha and TCR beta, each carrying sample barcodes and UMIs. A single record per CDR3 protein comes from TCRdb applying MiXCR to the 5' RACE reads. The sample lists 350,000 to 500,000 distinct CDR3 sequences, 20% to 25% occurring once. In its sample, this clonotype was seen many times. Its specificity is not known. Sequencing used PBMCs or a T cell subset sorted from them (not recorded which). This TCR was recovered from an adult woman who had mild COVID-19 (a few samples of this study predate the infection). Cell type and time point are not known.

The CDR3 nucleotides read TGTGCCAGCAGCGAGACAGTATCCGTCAGCGAGCAGTACTTC. It yields the protein CASSETVSVSEQYF. The chain carries TRBV9 and TRBJ2-7; possible D gene TRBD1, 5 bases. CDR1 SGDLS and CDR2 YYNGEE come from the germline V gene. This CDR3 is 14 amino acids long. Trimming removed 3 bases from V and 6 bases from J, with 16 bases in between.